The present T cell receptor beta chain was sequenced within a study of T cell repertoires in aging, cancer and after chemotherapy. Looking at the study overall: Over several months to years, re-sampled healthy donor repertoires clearly shared clones. Findings of the study overall: In cancer patients, declining TCR diversity with age involved lost richness and lost evenness.

Peripheral blood genomic DNA, not sorted cells or RNA, was the template. Note on this clonotype: What it binds is not known.

A mixed TRB-A/B primer pool amplified rearranged TRB by multiplex touch-down PCR. MiXCR, run by TCRdb on the multiplex PCR reads, gives a single entry per CDR3 protein. The sample records about 18,000 distinct CDR3 sequences, about 50% being singletons. Sequencing used blood. This receptor was identified in a human donor in good health.

CDR3 nucleotide sequence: TGTGCCAGTAGTTCACCCCGGGCAGGGGGCAATCAGCCCCAGCATTTT. Its protein product is CASSSPRAGGNQPQHF. The chain carries TRBV19 and TRBJ1-5; tentatively, D is TRBD1 (6 bases). Trimming removed 5 bases at V and 2 bases at J, with 16 bases between. The CDR3 is made up of 16 amino acids. CDR1 and CDR2 from the germline V gene are LNHDA and SQIVND (reference sequence).